This is a list of T cell receptor beta chains from one sample in a study of cytomegalovirus exposure and HLA in healthy donors. TCRdb's copy holds only in-frame clones and misses some; the assay was immunoSEQ multiplex PCR. The sample yields more than 140,000 clones, more than 65% seen once. Sequencing was performed on PBMCs. All receptors come from a man under 40 in good health and CMV-seropositive. The CDR3 runs from the conserved cysteine through the conserved F or W.

16,TRBV4-2,CASSQSTGGLEDTQYF
16,TRBV5-1,CASSWGTSGSGNEQFF
13,TRBV5-6,CASSNRVNTEAFF
15,TRBV6-4,CASSDGTSGSDTQYF
15,TRBV7-2,CASSLRTGGVEKLFF
17,TRBV4-1,CASSPRFHSSVGNTIYF
15,TRBV4-3,CASSQGNSGGETQYF
15,TRBV7-9,CASSHRTGGGNTIYF
15,TRBV7-2,CASSLERQGAGEQYF
15,TRBV7-9,CASRLGTGGSETQYF
13,TRBV30,CAWSQTTGFEQYF
14,TRBV6-1,CASSPTGGNTEAFF
15,TRBV6-6,CASSGRTGGVHEQYF
14,TRBV27,CASRPGTIKNIQYF
15,TRBV4-1,CASSQAGLAGAEQFF
11,TRBV28,CASSLTYEQYF
13,TRBV30,CAWASGSYNEQFF
15,TRBV2,CASSDGRDGSVGYTF
14,TRBV7-9,CASSRTGVHTEQFF
14,TRBV18,CASSPELAYNEQFF
12,TRBV2,CASRREGDTQYF
13,TRBV6-1,CASIINKNYGYTF
13,TRBV29-1,CSVVTANTGELFF
12,TRBV18,CASSPDLVEQYF
13,TRBV18,CASSRQGAYEQYF